These 7 T cell receptor beta chains originate from one sample sequenced in a study of cytomegalovirus exposure and HLA in healthy donors. Primers included in the PCR were 60 Vbeta and 13 Jbeta primers. Profiled with immunoSEQ multiplex PCR; TCRdb holds only in-frame clones, not every one. The table records around 190,000 clones, 70% to 80% of them present only once. Sequencing was performed on PBMCs. These receptors were obtained from a woman aged 25-40 years in good health and CMV-seropositive.

This clone was recorded a few times. The gene calls are TRBV25-1 and TRBJ1-2; 9 bases align to TRBD1. The CDR3 length is 17 residues. The trim removed 5 bases at V and 5 bases at J, leaving 15 bases unmatched. Germline lookup yields CDR1 MGHDK and CDR2 SYGVNS. The CDR3 DNA reads TGTGCCAGCAGTTTAGACCCCGACAGGGGGATTTGGTATGGCTACACCTTC. Its translation is CASSLDPDRGIWYGYTF.

There are a few counts of this clone. The genes are TRBV25-1 and TRBJ1-4; tentative D call: TRBD1 (5 bases). Germline V gives CDR1 MGHDK, CDR2 SYGVNS. V was trimmed by 5 bases and J by 8 bases, leaving 18 bases between them. The length of the CDR3 is 15 residues. CDR3 DNA sequence: TGTGCCAGCAGTAACCCCCAAGGGGTTCGGGAAAAACTGTTTTTT. It yields the protein CASSNPQGVREKLFF.

The CDR3: CASSLGGTVNTGELFF. CDR3 coding DNA: TGTGCCAGCAGCTTAGGAGGGACAGTTAACACCGGGGAGCTGTTTTTT. This chain connects TRBV13 to TRBJ2-2; the match to TRBD1 covers 7 bases. CDR1 is PRHDT and CDR2 is FYEKMQ in the germline V gene (reference sequence). V dropped 0 bases and J dropped 2; count of bases not matched to a gene: 3. CDR3 size: 16 residues.

This chain joins TRBV5-1 and TRBJ2-2, with 10 bases that match TRBD2. V shed 7 bases, J shed 4 bases, and the junction held 7 bases outside the gene matches. The germline gives CDR1 SGHRS, CDR2 YFSETQ. There are 15 residues in the CDR3. CDR3 loop: CASASSGRATGELFF. In DNA form, the CDR3 reads TGCGCCAGCGCGTCTAGCGGGAGAGCCACCGGGGAGCTGTTTTTT.

The chain's CDR3 is CASVRGASYEQYF. Here the CDR3 DNA reads TGTGCCAGCGTACGCGGGGCCTCCTACGAGCAGTACTTC. The V and J genes are TRBV2 and TRBJ2-7; D is possibly TRBD2 (6 bases). The CDR3 has 13 amino acids. Trimming took off 8 bases at V and 0 bases at J, with 11 bases between the two ends. Germline-derived CDR1 and CDR2 are SNHLY and FYNNEI. Together with reference TRBV2 and TRBJ2-7, the CDR3 gives the full variable domain: EPEVTQTPSHQVTQMGQEVILRCVPISNHLYFYWYRQILGQKVEFLVSFYNNEISEKSEIFDDQFSVERPDGSNFTLKIRSTKLEDSAMYFCASVRGASYEQYFGPGTRLTVT.

The V gene is TRBV4-1, the J gene TRBJ2-7, with D perhaps TRBD2 (5 bases). The CDR3 runs 14 residues. Germline CDR1 is MGHRA and CDR2 is YSYEKL. Trimming shortened V by 3 bases and J by 2 bases, and 11 bases separated the two germline ends. The CDR3 DNA is TGCGCCAGCAGCCAGGCCGGGGTGGCCTACGAGCAGTACTTC. This codes for CASSQAGVAYEQYF.

This rearrangement joins TRBV6-4 to TRBJ1-6, with D possibly being TRBD1 (5 bases). The CDR3 sequence is 15 residues long. CDR1 MRHNA and CDR2 SNTAGT come from the germline V gene. V lost 1 base and J 9 bases, leaving 13 bases between the germline ends. The CDR3 sequence: CASSDLGGIGSPLHF. CDR3 bases: TGTGCCAGCAGTGACTTGGGGGGTATCGGTTCACCCCTCCACTTT.